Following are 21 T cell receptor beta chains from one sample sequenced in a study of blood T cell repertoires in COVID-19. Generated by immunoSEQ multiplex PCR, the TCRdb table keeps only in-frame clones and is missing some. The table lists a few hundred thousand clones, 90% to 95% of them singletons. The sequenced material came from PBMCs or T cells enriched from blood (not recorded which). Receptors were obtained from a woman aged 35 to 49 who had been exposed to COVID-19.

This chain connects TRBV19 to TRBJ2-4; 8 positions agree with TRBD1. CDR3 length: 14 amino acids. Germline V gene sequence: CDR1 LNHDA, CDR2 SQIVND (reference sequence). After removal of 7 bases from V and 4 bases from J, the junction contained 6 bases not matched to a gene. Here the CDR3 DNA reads TGTGCCAGTACCAGGGGGCCCAGTAAAAACATTCAGTACTTC. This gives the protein CASTRGPSKNIQYF. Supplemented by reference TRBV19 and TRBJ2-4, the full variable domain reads DGGITQSPKYLFRKEGQNVTLSCEQNLNHDAMYWYRQDPGQGLRLIYYSQIVNDFQKGDIAEGYSVSREKKESFPLTVTSAQKNPTAFYLCASTRGPSKNIQYFGAGTRLSVL.

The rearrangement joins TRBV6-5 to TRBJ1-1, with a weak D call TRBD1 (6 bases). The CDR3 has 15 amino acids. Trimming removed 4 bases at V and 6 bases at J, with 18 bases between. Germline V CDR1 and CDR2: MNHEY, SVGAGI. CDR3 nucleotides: TGTGCCAGCAGTTCCGGGGGAGGGGGGCGGTCTGAAGCTTTCTTT. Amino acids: CASSSGGGGRSEAFF.

The CDR3 coding sequence is TGTGCCTCCTACAGGGGGTACTTCGCCCACTACACCTTC. Residues: CASYRGYFAHYTF. This rearrangement joins TRBV12-3 or TRBV12-4 to TRBJ1-2, with 8 bases identical to TRBD1. Trimming cost V 11 bases and J 10 bases; bases outside gene matches: 15. This CDR3 is 13 amino acids long.

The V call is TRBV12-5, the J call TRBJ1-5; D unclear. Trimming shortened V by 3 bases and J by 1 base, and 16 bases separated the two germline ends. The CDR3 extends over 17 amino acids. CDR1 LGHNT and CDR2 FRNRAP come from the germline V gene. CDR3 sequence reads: CASGFCTQITSNQPQHF. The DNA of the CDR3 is TGTGCTAGTGGTTTCTGTACACAGATAACGAGCAATCAGCCCCAGCATTTT.

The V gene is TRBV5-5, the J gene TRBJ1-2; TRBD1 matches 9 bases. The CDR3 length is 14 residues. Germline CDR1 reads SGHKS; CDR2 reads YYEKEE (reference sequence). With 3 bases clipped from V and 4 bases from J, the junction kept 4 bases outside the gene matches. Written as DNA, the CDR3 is TGTGCCAGCAGCTGGGGACAGGGTATCTATGGCTACACCTTC. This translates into CASSWGQGIYGYTF.

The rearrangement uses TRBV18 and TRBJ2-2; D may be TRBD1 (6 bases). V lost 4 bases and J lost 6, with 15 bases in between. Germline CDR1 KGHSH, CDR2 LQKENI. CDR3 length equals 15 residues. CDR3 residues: CASSQRTAWSGELFF. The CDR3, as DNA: TGTGCCAGCTCACAACGGACAGCTTGGTCCGGGGAGCTGTTTTTT.

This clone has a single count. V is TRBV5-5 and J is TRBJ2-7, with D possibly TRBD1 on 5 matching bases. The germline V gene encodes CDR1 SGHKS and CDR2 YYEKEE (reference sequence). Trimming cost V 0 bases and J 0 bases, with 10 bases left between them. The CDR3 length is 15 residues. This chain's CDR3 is CASSLGQSSSYEQYF. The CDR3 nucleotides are TGTGCCAGCAGCTTGGGACAGTCCTCCTCCTACGAGCAGTACTTC.

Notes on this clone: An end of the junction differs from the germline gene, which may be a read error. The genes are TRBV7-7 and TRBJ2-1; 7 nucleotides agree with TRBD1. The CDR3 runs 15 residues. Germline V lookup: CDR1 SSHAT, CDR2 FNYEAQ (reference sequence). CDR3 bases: TGTGCTAGCAGCTTAGGGACAGAATCCTACAATGAGCAGTTCTTC. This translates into CASSLGTESYNEQFF.

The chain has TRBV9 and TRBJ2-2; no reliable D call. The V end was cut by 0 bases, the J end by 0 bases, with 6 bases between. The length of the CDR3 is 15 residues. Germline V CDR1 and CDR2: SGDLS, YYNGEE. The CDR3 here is CASSVGSANTGELFF. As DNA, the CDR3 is TGTGCCAGCAGCGTAGGTAGTGCGAACACCGGGGAGCTGTTTTTT.

Here the CDR3 reads CASRTNGEQFF. In nucleotides, the CDR3 is TGTGCCAGCAGGACTAACGGTGAGCAGTTCTTC. The V and J genes are TRBV6-5 and TRBJ2-1; a possible D gene is TRBD2 (5 bases). V was trimmed by 6 bases and J by 9 bases, leaving 9 bases between them. The CDR3 has 11 residues. Germline lookup yields CDR1 MNHEY and CDR2 SVGAGI.

CDR3 nucleotides: TGTGCCACCAGCAGAGATTACGGGGAATCACCCCTCCACTTT. Translation: CATSRDYGESPLHF. The chain joins TRBV15 to TRBJ1-6; D remains ambiguous. Per germline, CDR1 LNHNV and CDR2 YYDKDF (reference sequence). Trimming pared 0 bases from V and 10 bases from J, leaving 10 bases between. CDR3 length: 14 amino acids.

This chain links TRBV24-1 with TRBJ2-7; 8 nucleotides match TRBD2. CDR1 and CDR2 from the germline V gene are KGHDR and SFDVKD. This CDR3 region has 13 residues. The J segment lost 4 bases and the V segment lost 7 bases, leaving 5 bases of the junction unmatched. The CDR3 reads CATRSGRGYEQYF. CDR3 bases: TGTGCCACCAGGAGCGGGAGAGGGTACGAGCAGTACTTC.

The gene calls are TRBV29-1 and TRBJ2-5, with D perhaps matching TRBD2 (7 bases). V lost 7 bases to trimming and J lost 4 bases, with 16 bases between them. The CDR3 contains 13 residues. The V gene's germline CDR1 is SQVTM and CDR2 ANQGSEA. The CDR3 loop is CSANGGLGETQYF. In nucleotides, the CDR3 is TGCAGCGCCAACGGGGGGCTAGGAGAGACCCAGTACTTC.

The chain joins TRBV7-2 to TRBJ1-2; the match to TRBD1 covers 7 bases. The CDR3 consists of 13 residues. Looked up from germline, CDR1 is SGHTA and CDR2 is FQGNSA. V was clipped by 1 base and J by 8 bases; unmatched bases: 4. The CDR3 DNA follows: TGTGCCAGCAGCTTAGGACAGGGTCAGGGCTACACCTTC. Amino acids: CASSLGQGQGYTF.

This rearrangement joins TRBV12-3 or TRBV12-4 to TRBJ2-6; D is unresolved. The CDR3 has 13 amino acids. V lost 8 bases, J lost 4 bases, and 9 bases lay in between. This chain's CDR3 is CASLQSGANVLTF. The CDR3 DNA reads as TGTGCCAGCTTACAGTCCGGGGCCAACGTCCTGACTTTC.

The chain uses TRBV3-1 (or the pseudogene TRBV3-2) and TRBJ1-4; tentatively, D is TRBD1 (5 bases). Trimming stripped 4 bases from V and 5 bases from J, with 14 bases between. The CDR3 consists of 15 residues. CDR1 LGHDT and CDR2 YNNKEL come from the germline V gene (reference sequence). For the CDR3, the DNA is TGTGCCAGCAGCCCTAAGGGACGGGGGAATGAAAAACTGTTTTTT. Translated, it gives CASSPKGRGNEKLFF.

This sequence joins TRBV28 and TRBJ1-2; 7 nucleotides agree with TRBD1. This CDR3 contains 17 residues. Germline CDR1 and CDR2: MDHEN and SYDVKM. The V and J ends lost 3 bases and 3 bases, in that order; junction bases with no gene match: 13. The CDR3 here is CASSFLWTGRMYYGYTF. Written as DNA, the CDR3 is TGTGCCAGCAGTTTTCTATGGACAGGAAGGATGTACTATGGCTACACCTTC.

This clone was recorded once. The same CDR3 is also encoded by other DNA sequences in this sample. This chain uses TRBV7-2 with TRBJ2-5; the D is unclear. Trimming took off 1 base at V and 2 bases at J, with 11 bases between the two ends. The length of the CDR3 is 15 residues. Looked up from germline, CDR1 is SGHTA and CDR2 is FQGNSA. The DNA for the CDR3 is TGTGCCAGCAGCTTAGGTGGCAGACAACAAGAGACCCAGTACTTC. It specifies CASSLGGRQQETQYF.

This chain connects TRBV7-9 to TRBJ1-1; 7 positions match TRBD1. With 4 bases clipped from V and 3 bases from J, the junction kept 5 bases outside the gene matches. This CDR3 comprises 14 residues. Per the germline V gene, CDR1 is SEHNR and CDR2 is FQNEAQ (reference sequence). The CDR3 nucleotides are TGTGCCAGCAGCTCCGGACAGGACCACACTGAAGCTTTCTTT. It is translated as CASSSGQDHTEAFF.

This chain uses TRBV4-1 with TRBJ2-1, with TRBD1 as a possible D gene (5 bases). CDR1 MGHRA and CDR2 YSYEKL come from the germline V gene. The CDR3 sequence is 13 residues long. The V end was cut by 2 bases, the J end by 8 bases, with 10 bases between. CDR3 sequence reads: CASSQNIRDEQFF. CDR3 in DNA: TGCGCCAGCAGCCAAAATATCAGGGATGAGCAGTTCTTC.

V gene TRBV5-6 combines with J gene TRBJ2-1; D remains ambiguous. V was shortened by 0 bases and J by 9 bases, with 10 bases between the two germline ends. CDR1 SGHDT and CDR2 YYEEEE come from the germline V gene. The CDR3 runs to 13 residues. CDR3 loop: CASSLVGASEQFF. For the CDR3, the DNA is TGTGCCAGCAGCTTGGTGGGCGCAAGTGAGCAGTTCTTC.